Listed below are T cell receptor beta chains from one sample, sequenced in a study of cytomegalovirus exposure and HLA in healthy donors. Only in-frame clones appear in the TCRdb table, and some are missing; sequencing was by immunoSEQ multiplex PCR. Among some 180,000 clones listed, approximately 80% were seen once. Sequences were obtained from PBMCs. The receptors here all came from a woman between 18 and 29 years old in good health and CMV-seronegative. Each CDR3 is given with its conserved first and last residue. The D gene is left open where the match is weak. Clone size is stated in some rows and not others, as once, few, many or a class when expanded.

v_gene	abundance	d_gene	CDR3aa
TRBV19	-	TRBD2	CASSMWERGDTQYF
TRBV10-3	-	TRBD1	CAIIGRGNQPQHF
TRBV7-9	-	TRBD1	CASSFPGQGRADTQYF
TRBV9	-	-	CASSVDVSYPGNYGYTF
TRBV4-1	-	TRBD1	CASSQRTGGDQPQHF
TRBV18	-	TRBD1	CASSFGQGRPDTQYF
TRBV2	-	-	CASSLKTGHQETQYF
TRBV4-2	once	-	CASSLVGGPPELFF
TRBV19	-	-	CASRSRGEKLFF
TRBV6-1	-	TRBD1	CASSFHGTDRQEQYF
TRBV7-9	-	TRBD2	CASSFQRERGYNEQFF
TRBV5-4	-	-	CASSVEGSNYGYTF
TRBV4-3	few	-	CASSQDGSRTYGYTF
TRBV10-3	-	TRBD1	CAISEPGQGTDTQYF
TRBV19	-	TRBD1	CASSDGQGAYYEQFF
TRBV7-8	-	TRBD2	CASSLFPPSGLSTDTQYF
TRBV27	-	-	CASSLSRWNTEAFF
TRBV10-2	-	-	CASSDQGNYGYTF
TRBV4-3	-	-	CASSPTLGGYEQYF
TRBV28	-	-	CASSYLTAPGTGELFF
TRBV7-2	few	-	CASSSTAYSGNTIYF
TRBV7-2	-	-	CASSPQANTEAFF
TRBV19	-	-	CASSIVSGHDQPQHF
TRBV28	-	-	CASSIFTGGLETQYF
TRBV29-1	-	TRBD1	CSVGDRAFSGELFF
TRBV27	-	TRBD2	CASSYGGLAAGELFF
TRBV18	once	TRBD1	CASSSSPGQGSATNEKLFF
TRBV27	-	TRBD1	CASSWNRGDQETQYF
TRBV11-2	once	-	CASSLVVGSTTGELFF
TRBV2	-	-	CASSELFSELLNYGYTF
TRBV6-5	-	TRBD1	CASRQGGPYGYTF
TRBV9	once	-	CASSGSGFGETQYF
TRBV6-1	once	TRBD2	CASSDPPGTSGRSHEQYF
TRBV5-6	few	TRBD2	CASSLLAVLNEQFF
TRBV13	-	TRBD1	CASSYDRGLGYTF
TRBV14	-	TRBD1	CASSDRGSYEQYF
TRBV30	-	-	CAWSRRDGANTGELFF
TRBV9	-	-	CASSVAPMVTNEQFF
TRBV27	once	TRBD2	CASSLYLSGRGNERFF
TRBV7-9	-	-	CSSSPRVKGVPPDGEQFF
TRBV28	once	TRBD2	CASSSPLAGGNEQFF
TRBV9	-	TRBD1	CACSPVGQDTEAFF
TRBV10-3	-	-	CAISDGVGAANTEAFF
TRBV6-5	-	-	CASSDITSNQPQHF
TRBV27	-	TRBD1	CASSTRQGGETQYF
TRBV6-4	-	-	CASSRSPRYTGELFF